These 22 T cell receptor beta chains came from one sample sequenced in a study of Ad26.COV2.S vaccination and SARS-CoV-2 variants. Sequenced by immunoSEQ multiplex PCR; TCRdb stores in-frame clones only, minus some. The table lists 400,000 to 450,000 clones, about 93% of them singletons, with 12% in the top ten. Treatment: approximately 18 received Ad26.COV2.S at low or high dose, single or two shots; 5 received placebo; per-sample allocation not given. The samples were gathered on day 63 after the first injection of vaccine or placebo. Specimen: peripheral blood, collected in a trial of Ad26.COV2.S vaccine versus placebo. These receptors were obtained from a person between 18 and 60 years old who received the Ad26.COV2.S COVID-19 vaccine or a placebo.

This sequence joins TRBV5-1 and TRBJ2-1, with 10 bases aligning to TRBD2. Germline loops: CDR1 SGHRS, CDR2 YFSETQ. CDR3 size: 17 residues. V shed 0 bases, J shed 2 bases, and the junction held 5 bases outside the gene matches. CDR3 in DNA: TGCGCCAGCAGCTTGGTGTTAGCGGGAGGCCCCTACAATGAGCAGTTCTTC. Its protein product is CASSLVLAGGPYNEQFF.

This clone has only one observation. V is TRBV4-2 and J is TRBJ1-5; the D gene is possibly TRBD1 (6 bases). V lost 1 base and J 5 bases, leaving 18 bases between the germline ends. CDR1 is LGHNA and CDR2 is YNFKEQ in the germline V gene. The length of the CDR3 is 17 residues. The DNA of the CDR3 is TGTGCCAGCAGCCAAGTGTCTAATTTGGGGGCGGATCAGCCCCAGCATTTT. The encoded protein is CASSQVSNLGADQPQHF.

The chain links TRBV30 to TRBJ1-1; D not certain. The CDR3 sequence is 13 residues long. Germline values: CDR1 GTSNPN, CDR2 SVGIG (reference sequence). V lost 5 bases to trimming and J lost 1 base, with 11 bases between them. CDR3 region: CAWGLIKNTEAFF. The CDR3 nucleotides are TGTGCCTGGGGGCTGATAAAGAACACTGAAGCTTTCTTT.

J is TRBJ1-6 and V is TRBV6-5; D not certain. The V and J ends lost 0 bases and 5 bases respectively, with 8 bases between them. Germline V CDR1 and CDR2: MNHEY, SVGAGI. The CDR3 length is 15 residues. The CDR3 DNA is TGTGCCAGCAGTTACTCGGACCGGGATAATTCACCCCTCCACTTT. Encoded protein: CASSYSDRDNSPLHF.

The rearrangement joins TRBV5-1 to TRBJ2-1, with no clear D. Germline CDR1 and CDR2: SGHRS and YFSETQ. The CDR3 covers 14 residues. Trimming took 4 bases from V and 8 from J, leaving 16 bases between them. CDR3 sequence: CASSPPDATYEQFF. CDR3 nucleotide sequence: TGCGCCAGCAGCCCCCCGGACGCTACATATGAGCAGTTCTTC.

The rearrangement links TRBV5-8 to TRBJ1-5, with TRBD1 matching over 8 bases. V was pared by 0 bases and J by 5 bases, with 4 bases of the junction left unmatched. The germline V gene encodes CDR1 SGHTS and CDR2 YDEGEE. The CDR3 sequence is 15 residues long. CDR3 sequence: CASSLEVTGDQPQHF. CDR3 DNA: TGTGCCAGCAGCTTGGAGGTGACAGGGGATCAGCCCCAGCATTTT.

This chain joins TRBV30 and TRBJ2-7, with 8 nucleotides matching TRBD1. Germline V CDR1 and CDR2: GTSNPN, SVGIG (reference sequence). The CDR3 has 16 residues. After removal of 7 bases from V and 4 bases from J, the junction contained 18 bases not matched to a gene. The CDR3 loop is CASSLGGQARVYEQYF. The CDR3 DNA reads as TGTGCCTCAAGCCTAGGGGGACAGGCCCGCGTATACGAGCAGTACTTC.

The gene calls are TRBV18 and TRBJ2-7; maybe TRBD1 (5 bases). This CDR3 has 15 residues. V gave up 2 bases and J gave up 6 bases, with 17 bases separating them. Germline V gene sequence: CDR1 KGHSH, CDR2 LQKENI. CDR3 sequence: CASSPASHRTGEQYF. The CDR3 DNA sequence: TGTGCCAGCTCACCAGCCAGCCACAGGACCGGCGAGCAGTACTTC.

DNA for the CDR3: TGTGCCAGCAGCTTGGGAGGGACAGGGGTCCACGAGCAGTACTTC. Amino acid sequence: CASSLGGTGVHEQYF. The gene calls are TRBV5-6 and TRBJ2-7; 10 nucleotides agree with TRBD1. Per germline, CDR1 SGHDT and CDR2 YYEEEE. The CDR3 extends over 15 amino acids. The J segment lost 5 bases and the V segment lost 0 bases, leaving 5 bases of the junction unmatched.

The rearrangement uses TRBV10-3 and TRBJ1-2, with TRBD1 matching 8 bases. In germline, CDR1 is ENHRY, CDR2 SYGVKD. Unmatched junction bases numbered 4, after V lost 4 bases and J lost 6 bases. The CDR3 runs to 13 residues. The DNA for the CDR3 is TGTGCCATCAGTGCGCCAGGGGGCGATGGCTACACCTTC. As protein: CAISAPGGDGYTF.

Points on this clone: Other DNA sequences in the same sample also yield this CDR3. This CDR3 is CASSPGQLNYGYTF. The CDR3 DNA sequence: TGTGCCAGCAGCCCGGGACAGCTTAACTATGGCTACACCTTC. The rearrangement uses TRBV7-2 and TRBJ1-2; TRBD1 matches 7 bases. There are 14 residues in the CDR3. V gave up 5 bases and J gave up 1 base; unmatched junction bases: 4. Germline CDR1 reads SGHTA; CDR2 reads FQGNSA.

The CDR3 coding sequence is TGCGCCAGCAGCTTGGCTTGGGGGGCGGAGTACAATGAGCAGTTCTTC. Protein: CASSLAWGAEYNEQFF. V usage is TRBV5-1 and J usage is TRBJ2-1; D may be TRBD1 or TRBD2 (6 bases each). Looked up from germline, CDR1 is SGHRS and CDR2 is YFSETQ. The CDR3 sequence is 16 residues long. V was cut by 0 bases and J by 4 bases, with 14 bases left in between.

The chain combines TRBV27 with TRBJ2-7; 9 bases align to TRBD1. The CDR3 is made up of 14 amino acids. V shed 6 bases and J 3 bases; nucleotides not matched to a gene: 6. The germline CDR1 and CDR2 sequences are MNHEY and SMNVEV (reference sequence). The DNA for the CDR3 is TGTGCCAGCAGAGCCGGGACAGGGTTCTACGAGCAGTACTTC. It specifies CASRAGTGFYEQYF.

V gene TRBV19 combines with J gene TRBJ1-2; D perhaps matches TRBD1 (5 bases). This CDR3 region has 12 residues. V lost 3 bases to trimming and J lost 3 bases, with 5 bases between them. Per the germline V gene, CDR1 is LNHDA and CDR2 is SQIVND (reference sequence). Here the CDR3 DNA reads TGTGCCAGTAGTATGGGGGACTATGGCTACACCTTC. This codes for CASSMGDYGYTF.

The rearrangement joins TRBV19 to TRBJ1-4, with D possibly TRBD1 on 5 matching bases. V lost 6 bases to trimming and J lost 4 bases, with 15 bases between them. The CDR3 is made up of 15 amino acids. Germline CDR1 LNHDA, CDR2 SQIVND (reference sequence). CDR3 sequence (DNA): TGTGCCAGTAGAAACCGGGACGGATTTAATGAAAAACTGTTTTTT. It specifies CASRNRDGFNEKLFF.

The V and J genes are TRBV19 and TRBJ1-1; perhaps TRBD1 as D (5 bases). The CDR3 consists of 16 residues. The germline gives CDR1 LNHDA, CDR2 SQIVND (reference sequence). Trimming shortened V by 3 bases and J by 1 base, and 15 bases separated the two germline ends. The CDR3 is CASSIIGQGGNTEAFF. CDR3 sequence (DNA): TGTGCCAGTAGTATTATTGGCCAGGGAGGGAACACTGAAGCTTTCTTT.

The chain carries TRBV4-1 and TRBJ2-3; TRBD2 aligns across 11 bases. In germline, CDR1 is MGHRA, CDR2 YSYEKL. This CDR3 region has 19 residues. With 2 bases clipped from V and 4 bases from J, the junction kept 14 bases outside the gene matches. CDR3 coding DNA: TGCGCCAGCAGCCAACGACTAGCGGGACCCCCCGGTGGTCCAGATACGCAGTATTTT. This translates into CASSQRLAGPPGGPDTQYF.

V usage is TRBV4-2 and J usage is TRBJ2-3, with 7 bases that match TRBD2. Germline V gives CDR1 LGHNA, CDR2 YNFKEQ. CDR3 length: 14 amino acids. With V trimmed by 3 bases and J by 8 bases, 8 bases remained unmatched. CDR3 bases: TGTGCCAGCAGCCACGCACGACTAGCCGGTACGCAGTATTTT. Protein: CASSHARLAGTQYF.

This rearrangement joins TRBV20-1 to TRBJ2-7, with D possibly being TRBD2 (6 bases). The CDR3 sequence is 15 residues long. The V end lost 3 bases, the J end lost 4 bases, and 19 bases lay between the germline ends. Germline V CDR1 and CDR2: DFQATT, SNEGSKA (reference sequence). CDR3 amino acids: CSASSRRGVQYEQYF. The CDR3 DNA is TGCAGTGCTAGTAGTAGGCGGGGAGTTCAATACGAGCAGTACTTC.

This clone has more than one count but fewer than ten. The chain has TRBV19 and TRBJ1-4; D uncertain. This CDR3 region has 14 residues. Looked up from germline, CDR1 is LNHDA and CDR2 is SQIVND (reference sequence). Trimming removed 5 bases from V and 5 bases from J, with 12 bases in between. This CDR3 reads CASSLLVENEKLFF. As DNA, the CDR3 is TGTGCCAGTAGTCTACTGGTCGAGAATGAAAAACTGTTTTTT.

The chain is built from TRBV24-1 and TRBJ2-1; 7 bases agree with TRBD1. J was trimmed by 8 bases and V by 11 bases; bases with no gene match: 17. The CDR3 extends over 15 amino acids. Germline values: CDR1 KGHDR, CDR2 SFDVKD. CDR3 bases: TGTGCCATTGAGAGACAGGGTGGCCTTAGGGATGAGCAGTTCTTC. It is translated as CAIERQGGLRDEQFF.

V is TRBV18 and J is TRBJ2-5; D may be TRBD1 (6 bases). The CDR3 is 13 amino acids. CDR1 and CDR2 (germline): KGHSH, LQKENI. The V end lost 6 bases, the J end lost 1 base, and 9 bases lay between the germline ends. CDR3 residues: CASSADSQETQYF. The DNA of the CDR3 is TGTGCCAGCTCGGCGGACAGCCAAGAGACCCAGTACTTC.